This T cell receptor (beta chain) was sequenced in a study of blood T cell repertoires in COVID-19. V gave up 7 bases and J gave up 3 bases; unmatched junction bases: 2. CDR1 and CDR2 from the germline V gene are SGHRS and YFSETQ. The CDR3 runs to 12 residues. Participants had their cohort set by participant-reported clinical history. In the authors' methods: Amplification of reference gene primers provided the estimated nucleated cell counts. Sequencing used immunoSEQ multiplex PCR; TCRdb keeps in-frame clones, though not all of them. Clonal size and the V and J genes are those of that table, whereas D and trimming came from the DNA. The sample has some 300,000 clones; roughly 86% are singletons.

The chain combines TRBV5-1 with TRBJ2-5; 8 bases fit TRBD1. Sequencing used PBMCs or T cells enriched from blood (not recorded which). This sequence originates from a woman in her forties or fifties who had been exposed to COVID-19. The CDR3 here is CASGQGKETQYF. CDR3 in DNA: TGCGCCAGCGGACAGGGAAAAGAGACCCAGTACTTC.